This T cell receptor beta chain was identified in a study of T cell responses to AZD1222 COVID-19 vaccine (TCRdb year 2021). For the study in its entirety: AZD1222 recipients whose second dose came at about 4 weeks and those whose second dose came at about 12 weeks were combined into one group, since spike-specific TCR depth and breadth did not differ between the two schedules. TCR sequencing was performed for about 250 trial participants, of whom roughly 200 were given two doses of AZD1222 and 26 were given two doses of MenACWY control vaccine. Trial participants were enrolled into age subgroups of 18-55, 56-69 and 70-plus years, which contained about 150, 27 and 61 TCR-sequenced participants, respectively. What the research found in general, with its limitations: Conclusions about previously exposed vaccinees were limited because only a handful of AZD1222 recipients were SARS-CoV-2 seropositive at baseline. CD4 TCRs associated with the vaccine covered the entire spike protein, and the dominant responses were in regions 160-218 and 743-854. Most participants were white British and females outnumbered males, and the authors suggested that clonal diversity may have been underestimated. No day 14 peak-response samples were available, so repertoires were characterized only after the peak T cell response. After two AZD1222 doses, spike-specific TCR breadth and depth were significantly higher than at day 0 and than in MenACWY recipients. Epitopes outside the regions mutated in the B.1.351 and B.1.1.7 variants were reportedly recognized by nearly half of the unique spike-specific TCRs. In the small 56-69-year group, the increase in depth fell short of significance, most likely because of low power.

The CDR3 regions of human TCRbeta chains were subjected to immunosequencing. The authors processed their data as follows. TCRs in the repertoires were compared against a reference library of SARS-CoV-2-specific TCRs that had been generated with the MIRA antigen-specificity platform. Breadth was defined as the fraction of unique TCRs that were SARS-CoV-2-associated. Depth was defined as the fraction of total T cells that were SARS-CoV-2-associated. Using the MIRA data, each spike-specific TCR was mapped to the spike region that the TCR reacts to and placed in a CD4 or CD8 class. Log10-transformed breadth and depth values were compared by one-way ANOVA with Sidak's multiple comparisons tests. Entries here come from immuneACCESS through TCRdb and include only in-frame sequences with V and J called. Some clones fail to appear in such tables; in the studies checked, an unresolved V gene covers under half of the shortfall, and the cause of the remainder is unknown. V and J calls and clone size follow that table, whereas D and trimming were derived from the DNA. This sample has 150,000 or so clones in its table, and around 90% of those were observed once. The ten largest clonotypes hold about 5% of the sample.

Reading the label with the study, this specimen's time point is: baseline before first vaccination. The vaccinee samples were drawn from two UK trials, COV001 and COV002, one of which was a single-blind randomized controlled phase 2/3 trial testing AZD1222 (ChAdOx1 nCoV-19) in healthy adults. For TCRbeta chain sequencing, PBMC samples from trial participants were taken at day 0 and at day 28 after the second dose. CDR1 LGHDT and CDR2 YNNKEL were looked up in the germline V gene (reference sequence). V and J lose 1 base and 0 bases, and a span of 16 bases separates them. From cysteine to phenylalanine, the CDR3 is 18 amino acids long. The kept DNA is CDR3 alone, 54 bases in frame from the first base. With respect to this clone: Its antigen is not yet known. The input lacks base qualities; no much larger clone sits a single base away.

This TCR derives from an adult in good health. The sample here was peripheral blood, taken on day 0 of AZD1222 vaccination. The chain is assembled from TRBV3-1 (or the pseudogene TRBV3-2) and TRBJ2-4; the D gene is tentatively TRBD1 or TRBD2, each matching 5 bases. The CDR3 sequence is CASSQGGRETLAKNIQYF. In nucleotides, the sequence is TGTGCCAGCAGCCAAGGTGGCAGGGAGACCTTAGCCAAAAACATTCAGTACTTC.